This note documents a single T cell receptor beta chain sequence. Antigen specificity is unknown. At one end, the junction sequence differs from germline, possibly due to a read error. The CDR3 has 15 residues. Germline V gene sequence: CDR1 SEHNR, CDR2 FQNEAQ (reference sequence). These data come from a study of siplizumab effects on memory and regulatory T cells. Findings of the study overall: In siplizumab cultures, the suppressive function of proliferating Tregs remained unconfirmed. The study found that siplizumab significantly reduced alloreactive sequences traceable to unstimulated CD4+ memory cells.

Assay: immunoSEQ multiplex PCR; the TCRdb copy retains only in-frame clones and omits some. This repertoire shows about 100,000 clones, about 93% found once; its top ten account for roughly 1.3%. Specimen: non-Treg CD4+ T cells sorted from blood. This chain uses TRBV7-9 with TRBJ2-3; tentatively, D is TRBD1 or TRBD2 (6 bases each). The sequence was collected from a human donor in good health. The CDR3 loop reads CASSLTYELAGTQFF. CDR3 DNA: TGTGCCAGCAGCTTAACCTACGAACTAGCCGGGACACAGTTTTTT.